This T cell receptor (beta chain) was sequenced during a study of blood T cell repertoires in COVID-19. Study background: Spain, Italy and the United States supplied samples that represented acute and convalescent COVID-19.

The authors' processing: Estimation of nucleated cell counts was performed using reference gene primer amplification. Assay used: immunoSEQ multiplex PCR; TCRdb lists only in-frame clones, some missing. Clonal size and the V and J genes are those of that table, whereas D and trimming came from the DNA. The sample contains 200,000 to 300,000 clones, about 89% of which appear only once. Trimming took off 5 bases at V and 0 bases at J, with 11 bases between the two ends. This CDR3 has 15 residues. CDR1 is MNHEY and CDR2 is SVGAGI in the germline V gene. Study members were between roughly 18 and 100 years old and lived in approximately 25 US regions. Participant-reported clinical history was the basis for cohort assignment.

The clonotype was recovered from a woman aged 25-40 years who had recovered from COVID-19. The chain is built from TRBV6-5 and TRBJ1-5, with D perhaps TRBD1 (6 bases). Sequenced: PBMCs or T cells enriched from blood (not recorded which). In DNA form, the CDR3 reads TGTGCCAGCAGTCCGGGACAAGTTAGCAATCAGCCCCAGCATTTT. Protein product: CASSPGQVSNQPQHF.